One and the same sample provided the 6 T cell receptor beta chains below, sequenced in a study of blood T cells in healthy people across ages. Through a sample-barcoded 5' primer and a J-beta primer mix, a second PCR was run for roughly 7 to 11 cycles. TCRdb passed the 5' RACE reads through MiXCR, listing each CDR3 protein once. The repertoire holds about 830,000 distinct CDR3 sequences, more than 45% seen once, with roughly 22% in the top ten. Sequencing used blood. These receptors came from a young man in good health.

This clonotype was detected only a few times. This rearrangement joins TRBV20-1 to TRBJ1-2; D not resolved. The germline V gene encodes CDR1 DFQATT and CDR2 SNEGSKA (reference sequence). The CDR3 spans 13 residues. V was cut by 5 bases and J by 5 bases, with 15 bases left in between. Here the CDR3 DNA reads TGCAGTGCTTGGGAGGAGCGCCGTTATGGCTACACCTTC. It specifies CSAWEERRYGYTF.

The chain recombines TRBV7-9 with TRBJ1-1; 10 nucleotides match TRBD1. This CDR3 contains 15 residues. The germline gives CDR1 SEHNR, CDR2 FQNEAQ (reference sequence). V lost 6 bases, J lost 4 bases, and 8 bases stayed unmatched. In DNA form, the CDR3 reads TGTGCCAGCAGTTACGAGACAGGGGGCGGCACTGAAGCTTTCTTT. Translation gives CASSYETGGGTEAFF.

This clonotype has only a few counts. The chain joins TRBV28 to TRBJ2-5, with a tentative D call TRBD1 (5 bases). Germline loops: CDR1 MDHEN, CDR2 SYDVKM. V lost 8 bases, J lost 5 bases, and 12 bases lay in between. The CDR3 has 12 residues. The CDR3 DNA is TGTGCCAGCGGGGCGGCCGTGGAGACCCAGTACTTC. Protein: CASGAAVETQYF.

This rearrangement joins TRBV12-3 or TRBV12-4 to TRBJ1-2; perhaps TRBD1 as D (5 bases). The CDR3 covers 11 residues. The V gene lost 10 bases and the J gene lost 6 bases, with 12 bases spanning the gap. CDR3 sequence reads: CATRVVDGYTF. The CDR3 DNA reads TGTGCCACCAGGGTGGTCGATGGCTACACCTTC.

The chain uses TRBV12-3 or TRBV12-4 and TRBJ2-3; the D gene is possibly TRBD2 (5 bases). The CDR3 runs 13 residues. V was cut by 5 bases and J by 6 bases, with 12 bases left in between. CDR3 in DNA: TGTGCCAGCAGTCCCCCCGGGGTTGATACGCAGTATTTT. It specifies CASSPPGVDTQYF.

This clonotype showed up just a few times. The chain joins TRBV29-1 to TRBJ2-7; 13 positions agree with TRBD2. The CDR3 has 14 amino acids. Germline CDR1 SQVTM, CDR2 ANQGSEA. V lost 6 bases to trimming and J lost 4 bases; unmatched junction nucleotides: 6. This CDR3 is CSVRTSGGGYEQYF. The DNA for the CDR3 is TGCAGCGTCCGGACTAGCGGGGGAGGTTACGAGCAGTACTTC.